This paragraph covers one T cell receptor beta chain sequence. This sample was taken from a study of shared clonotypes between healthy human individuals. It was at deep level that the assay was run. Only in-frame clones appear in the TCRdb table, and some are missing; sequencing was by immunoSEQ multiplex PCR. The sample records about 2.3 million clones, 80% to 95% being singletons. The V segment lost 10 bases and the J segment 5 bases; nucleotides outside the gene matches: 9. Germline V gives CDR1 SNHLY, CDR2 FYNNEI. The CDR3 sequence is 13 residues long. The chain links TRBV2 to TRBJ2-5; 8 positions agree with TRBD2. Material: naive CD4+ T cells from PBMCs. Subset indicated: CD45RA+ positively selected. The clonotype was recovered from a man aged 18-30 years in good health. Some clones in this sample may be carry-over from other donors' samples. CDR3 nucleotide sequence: TGTGCCAACATCAATGAGCGGGGGGAGACCCAGTACTTC. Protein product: CANINERGETQYF.